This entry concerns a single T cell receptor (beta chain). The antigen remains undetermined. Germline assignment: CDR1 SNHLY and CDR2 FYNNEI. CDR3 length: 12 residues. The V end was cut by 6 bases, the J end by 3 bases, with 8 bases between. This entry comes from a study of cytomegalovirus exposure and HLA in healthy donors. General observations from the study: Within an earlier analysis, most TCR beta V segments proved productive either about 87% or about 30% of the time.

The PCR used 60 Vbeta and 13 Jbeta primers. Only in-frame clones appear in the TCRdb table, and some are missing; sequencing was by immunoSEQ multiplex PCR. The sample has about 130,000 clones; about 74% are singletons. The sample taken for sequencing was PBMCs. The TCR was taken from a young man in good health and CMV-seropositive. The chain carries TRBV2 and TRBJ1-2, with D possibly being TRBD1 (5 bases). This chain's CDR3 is CASSMTDYGYTF. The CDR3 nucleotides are TGTGCCAGCAGCATGACAGACTATGGCTACACCTTC.